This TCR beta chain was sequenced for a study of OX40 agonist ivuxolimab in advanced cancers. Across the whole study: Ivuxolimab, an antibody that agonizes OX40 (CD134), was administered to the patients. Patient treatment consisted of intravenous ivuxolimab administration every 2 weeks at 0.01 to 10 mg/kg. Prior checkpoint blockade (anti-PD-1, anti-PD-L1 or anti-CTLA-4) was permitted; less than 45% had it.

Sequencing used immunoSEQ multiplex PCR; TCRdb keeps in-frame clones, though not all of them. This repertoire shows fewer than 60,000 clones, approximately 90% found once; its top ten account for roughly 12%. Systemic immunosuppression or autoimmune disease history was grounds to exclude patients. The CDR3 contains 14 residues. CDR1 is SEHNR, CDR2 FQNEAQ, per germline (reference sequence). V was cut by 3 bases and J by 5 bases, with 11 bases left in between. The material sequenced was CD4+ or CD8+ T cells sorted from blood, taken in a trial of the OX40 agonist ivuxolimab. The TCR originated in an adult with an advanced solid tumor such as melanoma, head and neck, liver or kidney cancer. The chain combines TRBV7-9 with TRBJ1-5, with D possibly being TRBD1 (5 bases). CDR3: CASSLSGTDQPQHF. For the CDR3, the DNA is TGTGCCAGCAGCTTGTCCGGGACGGATCAGCCCCAGCATTTT.